Sequencing of this TCR beta chain was carried out in a study of control samples from healthy donors and cancer patients. Repertoires were generated with immunoSEQ multiplex PCR, while TCRdb's copy carries only in-frame clones and drops some. The sample holds around 100,000 clones, approximately 90% seen once. The sequenced sample consisted of blood. The source is a man younger than 40 in good health.

This chain's CDR3 is CASSASGSTDTQYF. CDR3 sequence (DNA): TGTGCCAGCAGTGCTAGCGGGAGCACAGATACGCAGTATTTT. The gene calls are TRBV6-4 and TRBJ2-3; 8 nucleotides agree with TRBD2. With V trimmed by 4 bases and J by 0 bases, 0 bases remained unmatched. The CDR3 has 14 amino acids. CDR1 is MRHNA and CDR2 is SNTAGT in the germline V gene.